This T cell receptor (beta chain) comes out of a study of blood T cell repertoires in COVID-19 (dated by TCRdb to 2020 to 2022). Regarding the research as a whole: Samples covering the acute and convalescent phases of COVID-19 were provided by collaborators in the United States, Italy and Spain. Deeply sampled blood TCRbeta repertoires from subjects exposed to, actively infected with, or recovered from COVID-19 were included in the dataset. Where available, HLA class I and class II types were obtained from metadata supplied by the sample provider rather than from assay-based typing. The repertoires were released in a freely available public database meant as a resource for research on the immune response to SARS-CoV-2. The prospective study material was composed of cDNA or gDNA derived from T cells, B-cell-depleted T cells, or PBMCs. Samples came from the ongoing ImmuneRACE study (first 160 participants) plus 1,254 subjects from 6 global collaborators. A de-identified subject ID, COVID-19 status, age in years and sex were almost always included in the sample metadata.

Comments on this clone: Its antigen remains unidentified. No base qualities exist here, and no much larger clone lies one base off it.

Enrolling through a virtual design, the prospective study's participants ranged in age from roughly 18 to 95 years and lived across some 22 United States geographic areas. In the prospective study, participants were assigned to cohorts based on the clinical history participants reported in a screening survey and a study questionnaire. Exposed participants had been in contact with someone with a PCR-confirmed or clinician-diagnosed COVID-19 case within 2 weeks of study entry. In the prospective study, whole blood, serum and a nasopharyngeal or oropharyngeal swab were collected from each participant by mobile phlebotomists. Prospective study participants could optionally give additional blood draws and questionnaires over an approximately two-month period. Before DNA extraction, prospective study blood samples were shipped either frozen or at room temperature. TCRbeta CDR3 regions were amplified from genomic DNA using the immunoSEQ Assay, a bias-controlled multiplex PCR. In the source study's methods: The number of nucleated cells in each sample was estimated from the amplification of reference gene primers within the assay. Sequence reads were collapsed and filtered to measure the absolute abundance of every unique TCRbeta CDR3 rearrangement. For each sample, productive Simpson clonality was calculated as the square root of Simpson's diversity index over productive rearrangements. In TCRdb, the immuneACCESS table is reduced to in-frame sequences with V and J assigned. These tables do not hold every clone; where another copy was compared, an unresolved V gene accounts for under half, and the others remain unexplained. V and J calls and clone size follow that table, whereas D and trimming were derived from the DNA. A total of around 150,000 clones appear in this sample, roughly 83% of them only once. The top ten clones comprise about 5% of the sample.

Broader findings and caveats from the paper: The amount of clinical and demographic metadata varied by source and participant and was provided uncurated.

The junction shows trimming of 2 bases on V and 2 bases on J, and the gene matches do not reach 2 bases of it. The germline V gene yields KGHSH for CDR1 and LQKENI for CDR2. The CDR3, from cysteine to phenylalanine, totals 15 residues. Solely the CDR3 DNA is kept, with 45 bases framed from the first base. The TCR sequence derives from a man between 65 and 80 years old who had been exposed to COVID-19. Sequenced: PBMCs or T cells enriched from blood (not recorded which). This chain is built from TRBV18 and TRBJ1-3; 8 middle bases align to TRBD1. The DNA sequence is as follows: TGTGCCAGCTCACCAGCACAGGGGGCTGGAAACACCATATATTTT. Its translation reads: CASSPAQGAGNTIYF.